The source of this TCR beta chain is a study of vaccination effects on CD4 cells after COVID-19. Study-level background: Post-vaccine specimens were collected at a median of 72 days following the second dose. Study-level results: Among infection- and vaccine-induced clones, marked clonal contraction occurred late after vaccination. Sampling in the study covered few convalescent patients and included no early post-infection timepoints.

Remarks on this clone: Antigen specificity is unknown.

Data came from immunoSEQ multiplex PCR; TCRdb stores just in-frame clones and leaves some out. The sample records some 30,000 clones, roughly 80% being singletons. Before sequencing took place, the ViraFEST assay used viral peptide pools to expand antigen-specific CD4+ T cells. After roughly 10 days in culture, the CD4+ T cells were isolated. Subjects were given two BNT162b2 or mRNA-1273 vaccine doses. Days 3 and 7 were when half the medium was replaced with IL-2 medium. The sequences come from CD4+ T cells from PBMCs cultured with SARS-CoV-2 spike peptides, collected after COVID-19 vaccination. The TCR comes from a human donor who received a COVID-19 vaccine. Some clones in this sample may be carry-over from other donors' samples.

The CDR3 spells CATGQLPGDTEAFF. The CDR3, as DNA: TGCGCCACCGGACAGCTCCCCGGGGACACTGAAGCTTTCTTT. The chain joins TRBV5-1 to TRBJ1-1; D is possibly TRBD1 (6 bases). The CDR3 is made up of 14 amino acids. Germline V gives CDR1 SGHRS, CDR2 YFSETQ. The V gene lost 9 bases and the J gene lost 3 bases, with 18 bases spanning the gap.